This T cell receptor beta chain came from a study of OX40 agonist ivuxolimab in advanced cancers. Findings of the study overall: Low normalized T-cell clonal expansion was also seen in some nonresponders.

Germline CDR1 and CDR2: MNHEY and SMNVEV (reference sequence). After removal of 6 bases from V and 7 bases from J, the junction contained 7 bases not matched to a gene. There are 14 residues in the CDR3. In regard to this clone: The antigen remains unidentified.

Profiling relied on immunoSEQ multiplex PCR, and the TCRdb table lists in-frame clones only, not all of them. The table shows about 72,000 clones, with around 91% occurring only once. This clonotype was obtained from an adult with an advanced solid tumor such as melanoma, head and neck, liver or kidney cancer. The rearrangement joins TRBV27 to TRBJ2-2, with 8 positions matching TRBD1. Sequenced material: CD4+ or CD8+ T cells sorted from blood, taken in a trial of the OX40 agonist ivuxolimab. The CDR3 is CASRATGVGGELFF. CDR3 nucleotides: TGTGCCAGCAGGGCGACAGGGGTAGGCGGGGAGCTGTTTTTT.